This T cell receptor beta chain is drawn from a study of cytomegalovirus exposure and HLA in healthy donors. This clone was counted only a few times. The study ran its PCR with 60 Vbeta and 13 Jbeta primers. Clones were sequenced by immunoSEQ multiplex PCR, and TCRdb holds only the in-frame ones, with some missing. The sample lists 95,000 to 150,000 clones, around 80% seen once, with roughly a tenth in the top ten. The CDR3 is 14 residues long. The V segment lost 4 bases and the J segment 5 bases; nucleotides outside the gene matches: 6. Germline lookup yields CDR1 SGHVS and CDR2 FNYEAQ. The chain combines TRBV7-6 with TRBJ1-2, with TRBD1 matching 8 bases. This receptor was taken from a man between 25 and 39 years old in good health and CMV-seropositive. Sequenced sample: PBMCs. For the CDR3, the DNA is TGTGCCAGCAGCTCGCCCGGGACAGGATATGGCTACACCTTC. Protein product: CASSSPGTGYGYTF.